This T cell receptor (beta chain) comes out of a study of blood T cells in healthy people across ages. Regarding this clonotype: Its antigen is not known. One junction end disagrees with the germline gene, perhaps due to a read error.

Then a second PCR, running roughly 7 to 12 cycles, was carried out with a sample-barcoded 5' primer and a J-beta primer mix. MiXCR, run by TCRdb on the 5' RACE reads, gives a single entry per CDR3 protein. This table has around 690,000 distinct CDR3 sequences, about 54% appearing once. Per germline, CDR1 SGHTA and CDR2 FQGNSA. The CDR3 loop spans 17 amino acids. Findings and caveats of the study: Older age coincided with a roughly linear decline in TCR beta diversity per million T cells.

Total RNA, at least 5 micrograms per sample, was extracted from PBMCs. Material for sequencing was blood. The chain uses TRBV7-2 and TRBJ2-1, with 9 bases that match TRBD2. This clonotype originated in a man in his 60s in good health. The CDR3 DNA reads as TGTGCCAGCAGCTTACCAGGAAGTGCGGGGGGGCTCAATGAGCTGTTCTTC. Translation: CASSLPGSAGGLNELFF.